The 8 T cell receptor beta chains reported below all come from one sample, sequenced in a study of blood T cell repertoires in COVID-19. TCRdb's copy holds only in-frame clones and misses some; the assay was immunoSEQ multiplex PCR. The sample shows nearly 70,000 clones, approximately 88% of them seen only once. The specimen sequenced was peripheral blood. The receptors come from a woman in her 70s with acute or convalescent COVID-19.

CDR3 protein: CASSLEPGGDQPQHF. The CDR3 bases are TGCGCCAGCAGCTTAGAGCCAGGGGGCGATCAGCCCCAGCATTTT. V usage is TRBV5-1 and J usage is TRBJ1-5; 8 nucleotides line up with TRBD1. V shed 2 bases, J shed 5 bases, and the junction held 6 bases outside the gene matches. CDR1 is SGHRS and CDR2 is YFSETQ in the germline V gene. This CDR3 region has 15 residues. Drawing the rest from reference TRBV5-1 and TRBJ1-5, the complete variable domain is KAGVTQTPRYLIKTRGQQVTLSCSPISGHRSVSWYQQTPGQGLQFLFEYFSETQRNKGNFPGRFSGRQFSNSRSEMNVSTLELGDSALYLCASSLEPGGDQPQHFGDGTRLSIL.

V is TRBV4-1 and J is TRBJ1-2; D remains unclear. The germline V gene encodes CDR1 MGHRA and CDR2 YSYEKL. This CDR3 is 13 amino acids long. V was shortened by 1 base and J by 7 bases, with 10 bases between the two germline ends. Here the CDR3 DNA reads TGCGCCAGCAGCCAAGCGGGTTTCCGTGGCTACACCTTC. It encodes CASSQAGFRGYTF.

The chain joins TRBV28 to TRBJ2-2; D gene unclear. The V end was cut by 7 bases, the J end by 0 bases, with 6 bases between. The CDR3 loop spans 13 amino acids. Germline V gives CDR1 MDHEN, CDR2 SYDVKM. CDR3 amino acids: CASKRANTGELFF. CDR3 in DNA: TGTGCCAGCAAACGGGCGAACACCGGGGAGCTGTTTTTT.

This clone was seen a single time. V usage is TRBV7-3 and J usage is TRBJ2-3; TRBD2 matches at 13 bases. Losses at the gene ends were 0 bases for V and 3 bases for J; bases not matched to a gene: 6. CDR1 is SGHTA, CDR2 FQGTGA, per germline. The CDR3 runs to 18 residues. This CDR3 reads CASSLTLGTSGTTDTQYF. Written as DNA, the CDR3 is TGTGCCAGCAGCTTAACCCTCGGGACTAGCGGGACTACAGATACGCAGTATTTT.

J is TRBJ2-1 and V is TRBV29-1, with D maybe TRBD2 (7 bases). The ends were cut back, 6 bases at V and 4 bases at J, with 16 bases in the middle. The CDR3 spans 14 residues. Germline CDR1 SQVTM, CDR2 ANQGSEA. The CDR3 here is CSVRGAGQYNEQFF. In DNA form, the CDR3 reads TGCAGCGTCCGGGGGGCAGGGCAGTACAATGAGCAGTTCTTC.

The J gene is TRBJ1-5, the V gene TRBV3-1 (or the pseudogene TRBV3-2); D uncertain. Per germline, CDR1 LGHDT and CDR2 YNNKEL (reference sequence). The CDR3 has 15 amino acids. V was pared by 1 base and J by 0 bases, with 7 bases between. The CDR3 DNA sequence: TGTGCCAGCAGCCAAGGAGGGAATAGCAATCAGCCCCAGCATTTT. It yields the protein CASSQGGNSNQPQHF.

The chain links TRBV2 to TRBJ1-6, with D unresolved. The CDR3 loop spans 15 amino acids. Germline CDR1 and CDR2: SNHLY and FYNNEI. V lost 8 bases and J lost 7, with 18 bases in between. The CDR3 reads CASETSGGWNSPLHF. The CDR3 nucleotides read TGTGCCAGCGAGACCTCGGGTGGTTGGAATTCACCCCTCCACTTT.

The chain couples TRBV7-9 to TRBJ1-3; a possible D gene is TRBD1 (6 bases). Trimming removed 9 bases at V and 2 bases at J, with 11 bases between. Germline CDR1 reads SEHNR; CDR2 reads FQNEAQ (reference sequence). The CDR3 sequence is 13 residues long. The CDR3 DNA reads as TGTGCCAGTGTCAGGGGTCCTGGAAACACCATATATTTT. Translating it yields CASVRGPGNTIYF.